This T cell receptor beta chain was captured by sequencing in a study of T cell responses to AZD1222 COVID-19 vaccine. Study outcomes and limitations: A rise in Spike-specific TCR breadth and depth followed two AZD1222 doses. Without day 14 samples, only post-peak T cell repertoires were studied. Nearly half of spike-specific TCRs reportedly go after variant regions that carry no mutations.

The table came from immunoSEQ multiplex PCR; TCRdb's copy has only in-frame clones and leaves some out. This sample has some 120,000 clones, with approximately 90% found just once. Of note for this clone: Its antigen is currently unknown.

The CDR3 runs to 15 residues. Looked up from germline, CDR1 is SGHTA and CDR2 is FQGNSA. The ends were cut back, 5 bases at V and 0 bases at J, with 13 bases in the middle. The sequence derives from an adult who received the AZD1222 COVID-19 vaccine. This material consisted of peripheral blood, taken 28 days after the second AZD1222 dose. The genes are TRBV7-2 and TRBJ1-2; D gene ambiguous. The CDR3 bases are TGTGCCAGCAGCCCGGAACCCGGGGCTAACTATGGCTACACCTTC. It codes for CASSPEPGANYGYTF.